Below, one T cell receptor (beta chain) is given with its context. Its target antigen remains unknown. Base qualities were left out, and no much larger clone turns up one base away. This entry is derived from a study of T cell responses to AZD1222 COVID-19 vaccine (dated by TCRdb to the early 2020s). About the full investigation: TCR sequencing was performed for about 250 trial participants, of whom some 200 were given two doses of AZD1222 and 26 were given two doses of MenACWY control vaccine. Enrollment into the trials was organized by age into subgroups of 18-55, 56-69 and 70-plus years, and those subgroups contained 148, 28 and 57 TCR-sequenced participants, respectively. General study outcomes and caveats: Spike-specific TCR breadth and depth rose significantly after two AZD1222 doses compared with day 0 and with MenACWY recipients. Most participants were white British and females outnumbered males, and the authors suggested that clonal diversity may have been underestimated. Reportedly, almost half of the unique spike-specific TCRs recognized epitopes lying outside the regions that are mutated in the B.1.351 and B.1.1.7 variants. Because no day 14 peak-response samples were available, repertoires were characterized only after the peak T cell response. The 56-69-year group was small, and its depth increase did not reach significance, likely because of low power. Conclusions about previously exposed vaccinees were limited because only six AZD1222 recipients were SARS-CoV-2 seropositive at baseline. The whole spike protein was spanned by vaccine-associated CD4 TCRs, and dominant responses were seen in regions 160-218 and 743-854.

The CDR3 regions of human TCRbeta chains were subjected to immunosequencing. Under the source paper's analysis protocol: TCRs in the repertoires were matched against a reference library of SARS-CoV-2-specific TCRs that had been generated with the MIRA antigen-specificity platform. Breadth meant the fraction of unique TCRs that were SARS-CoV-2-associated, whereas depth meant the fraction of total T cells that were SARS-CoV-2-associated. Each spike-specific TCR was assigned to its reactive spike region and to a CD4 or CD8 class using the MIRA data. Log10-transformed breadth and depth values were compared by one-way ANOVA with Sidak's multiple comparisons tests. TCRdb re-hosts the immuneACCESS table, in-frame sequences only. Its copies lack some clones; in the studies checked, an unresolved V gene accounts for under half of them, and the cause for the rest is not known. Clone size and the V and J calls come from that table; the DNA yielded D and trimming. Across this sample there are about 130,000 clones, with about 88% seen only once. The ten largest clones capture around 9.5% of the sample.

The meaning of the sample's time point label: about 28 days (+/-7) after the second vaccine dose. AZD1222 recipients given second doses at about 4 weeks or at about 12 weeks were pooled, since spike-specific TCR depth and breadth were not found to differ between the two schedules. Vaccinee samples were obtained from the UK trials COV001 and COV002, which included a single-blind randomized controlled phase 2/3 trial of AZD1222 (ChAdOx1 nCoV-19) in healthy adults. For TCRbeta chain sequencing, PBMC samples were collected from trial participants at day 0 and at day 28 after the second dose. Reading from cysteine to phenylalanine, the CDR3 counts 14 amino acids. Only CDR3 DNA is held: 42 bases, read in frame from base 1. Looking up the germline V gene (reference sequence) yields CDR1 LNHDA and CDR2 SQIVND. Trimming takes 6 bases off V and 4 bases off J; junction bases not matched to a gene: 3.

Sample: peripheral blood, taken 28 days after the second AZD1222 dose. Rearrangement joined TRBV19 to TRBJ2-1; 10 central bases correspond to TRBD1. This receptor was taken from an adult who received the AZD1222 COVID-19 vaccine. CDR3 protein: CASRDRGKYNEQFF. In nucleotides, the sequence is TGTGCCAGTAGGGACAGGGGGAAATACAATGAGCAGTTCTTC.